These 26 T cell receptor beta chains were all obtained from the same sample, sequenced in a study of shared clonotypes between healthy human individuals. TCRdb's table, derived via immunoSEQ multiplex PCR, lists solely in-frame clones and lacks some. The sample includes fewer than 1 million clones, about 96% of them seen just once. As defined, naive CD8 cells were CD45RO-negative and positively selected for CCR7, with terminally differentiated effector memory CD45RA+ cells excluded. The sequenced sample consisted of naive CD8+ T cells sorted from blood. These receptors all stem from a man aged 30-40 years in good health.

The CDR3 protein is CASSPFLSETQYF. For the CDR3, the DNA is TGTGCCAGCAGCCCTTTCCTGTCGGAGACCCAGTACTTC. The chain combines TRBV7-2 with TRBJ2-5; D not certain. The CDR3 is 13 residues long. CDR1 SGHTA and CDR2 FQGNSA come from the germline V gene. With 5 bases removed from V and 5 bases from J, the gap between germline ends came to 12 bases.

The gene calls are TRBV27 and TRBJ1-1; D not certain. The length of the CDR3 is 12 residues. V dropped 4 bases and J dropped 9 bases, with 12 bases sitting between them. Germline CDR1 reads MNHEY; CDR2 reads SMNVEV (reference sequence). The CDR3, as DNA: TGTGCCAGCAGTTCCCCGGGAGACAAAGCTTTCTTT. This encodes CASSSPGDKAFF.

The chain carries TRBV27 and TRBJ1-1; a possible D gene is TRBD1 (5 bases). Germline lookup yields CDR1 MNHEY and CDR2 SMNVEV (reference sequence). CDR3 length: 15 amino acids. With 4 bases removed from V and 3 bases from J, the gap between germline ends came to 15 bases. In DNA form, the CDR3 reads TGTGCCAGCAGTTCTCCTACATCGGGGGACACTGAAGCTTTCTTT. This gives the protein CASSSPTSGDTEAFF.

The CDR3 DNA sequence: TGTGCCAGCAGACCCGGGACAGACCCTTTCCAAGAGACCCAGTACTTC. This gives the protein CASRPGTDPFQETQYF. The chain joins TRBV14 to TRBJ2-5, with TRBD1 identical over 7 bases. The junction had 11 bases not matched to a gene; V was cut back by 6 bases and J by 1 base. The CDR3 is 16 amino acids. Germline CDR1 reads SGHDN; CDR2 reads FVKESK.

This clone came up a few times. The V and J genes are TRBV4-1 and TRBJ1-1; D remains ambiguous. Germline loops: CDR1 MGHRA, CDR2 YSYEKL. This CDR3 has 13 residues. Deletions cut 5 bases from V and 1 base from J, with 8 bases between. CDR3 protein: CASSAGQNTEAFF. In nucleotides, the CDR3 is TGCGCCAGCAGCGCCGGGCAGAACACTGAAGCTTTCTTT.

This clone was recorded once. The chain combines TRBV13 with TRBJ2-7; 7 bases are shared with TRBD2. The CDR3 contains 16 residues. From germline, CDR1 is PRHDT and CDR2 FYEKMQ (reference sequence). J was trimmed by 4 bases and V by 3 bases; bases with no gene match: 12. For the CDR3, the DNA is TGTGCCAGCAGCTTCGGGGCGGGAGCAGCGATGTACGAGCAGTACTTC. Translated: CASSFGAGAAMYEQYF.

This clone occurred once. The chain combines TRBV27 with TRBJ2-1, with TRBD2 identical over 8 bases. This CDR3 contains 13 residues. The V and J ends lost 8 bases and 9 bases, in that order; junction bases with no gene match: 9. CDR1 is MNHEY and CDR2 is SMNVEV in the germline V gene (reference sequence). In DNA form, the CDR3 reads TGTGCCAGCTCCAGCGGGAGAGGCGTTGAGCAGTTCTTC. Its translation: CASSSGRGVEQFF.

The chain uses TRBV9 and TRBJ2-7, with 8 bases identical to TRBD2. The V gene end was trimmed by 3 bases and the J gene end by 6 bases; junction bases not matched to a gene: 14. CDR1 and CDR2 from the germline V gene are SGDLS and YYNGEE. The CDR3 runs to 16 residues. The CDR3 loop reads CASSAIRARGRIEQYF. CDR3 DNA: TGTGCCAGCAGCGCAATAAGGGCCCGCGGGAGGATCGAGCAGTACTTC.

The V gene is TRBV4-1, the J gene TRBJ2-7; D is perhaps TRBD1 (6 bases). The CDR3 is 16 residues long. Per germline, CDR1 MGHRA and CDR2 YSYEKL. V dropped 1 base and J dropped 2 bases, with 15 bases sitting between them. In DNA, the CDR3 is TGCGCCAGCAGCCAAGGAGGGCCAGGGGCTGCCTACGAGCAGTACTTC. It specifies CASSQGGPGAAYEQYF.

CDR3 residues: CSVEGPGLAGYEQYF. The CDR3 coding sequence is TGCAGCGTTGAAGGGCCGGGACTAGCTGGCTACGAGCAGTACTTC. The V gene is TRBV29-1, the J gene TRBJ2-7, with 9 nucleotides matching TRBD2. The V and J ends lost 1 base and 3 bases, in that order; junction bases with no gene match: 7. The germline V gene has CDR1 SQVTM and CDR2 ANQGSEA. The CDR3 runs 15 residues.

The count of this clone is one. V is TRBV27 and J is TRBJ2-5; tentatively, D is TRBD1 (5 bases). Trimming cost V 6 bases and J 1 base, with 15 bases left between them. The CDR3 covers 15 residues. The V gene's germline CDR1 is MNHEY and CDR2 SMNVEV (reference sequence). The CDR3 is CASSPYRSPQETQYF. As DNA, the CDR3 is TGTGCCAGCAGCCCATACAGGTCCCCCCAAGAGACCCAGTACTTC.

The chain couples TRBV7-9 to TRBJ1-3; D ambiguous. CDR1 is SEHNR and CDR2 is FQNEAQ in the germline V gene (reference sequence). V was pared by 11 bases and J by 0 bases, with 11 bases between. The CDR3 extends over 13 amino acids. CDR3 bases: TGTGCCGGCTTATCTAGCTCTGGAAACACCATATATTTT. Its translation is CAGLSSSGNTIYF.

The chain is built from TRBV28 and TRBJ1-5, with D possibly matching TRBD1 (5 bases). CDR3 length: 15 amino acids. The germline V gene encodes CDR1 MDHEN and CDR2 SYDVKM. Trimming cost V 5 bases and J 3 bases, with 14 bases left between them. The CDR3 DNA reads as TGTGCCAGCAGTCGAATCCGGGGGAACAATCAGCCCCAGCATTTT. It codes for CASSRIRGNNQPQHF.

This rearrangement joins TRBV11-2 to TRBJ2-7; the D is unclear. CDR1 and CDR2 (germline): SGHAT, FQNNGV. V lost 4 bases and J 2 bases, leaving 12 bases between the germline ends. The CDR3 length is 14 residues. CDR3 sequence (DNA): TGTGCCAGCAGCTCCCGGGCTAACGCCTACGAGCAGTACTTC. Its protein product is CASSSRANAYEQYF.

The gene calls are TRBV10-1 and TRBJ2-5; 10 nucleotides match TRBD2. After removal of 2 bases from V and 5 bases from J, the junction contained 5 bases not matched to a gene. Germline V lookup: CDR1 WNHNN, CDR2 SYGVQD (reference sequence). This CDR3 region has 15 residues. DNA of the CDR3: TGCGCCAGCAGTGAGACTAGCGGGATTCGGGAGACCCAGTACTTC. This encodes CASSETSGIRETQYF.

The rearrangement links TRBV27 to TRBJ2-2; weak D call: TRBD1 (5 bases). Per the germline V gene, CDR1 is MNHEY and CDR2 is SMNVEV (reference sequence). This CDR3 has 17 amino acids. Trimming took 8 bases from V and 1 from J, leaving 20 bases between them. The CDR3 loop reads CASGELGEGVNTGELFF. Here the CDR3 DNA reads TGTGCCAGCGGGGAACTGGGTGAAGGGGTGAACACCGGGGAGCTGTTTTTT.

CDR3 residues: CASSPEGLSTDTQYF. In DNA form, the CDR3 reads TGTGCCAGCAGCCCAGAGGGGTTGAGCACAGATACGCAGTATTTT. The chain employs TRBV14 and TRBJ2-3, with D perhaps assigned TRBD1 or TRBD2 (5 bases each). The germline V and J ends were trimmed by 4 bases and 0 bases, with 11 bases remaining between them. The CDR3 totals 15 residues. Germline values: CDR1 SGHDN, CDR2 FVKESK. The full variable domain, rest sourced from reference TRBV14 and TRBJ2-3, is EAGVTQFPSHSVIEKGQTVTLRCDPISGHDNLYWYRRVMGKEIKFLLHFVKESKQDESGMPNNRFLAERTGGTYSTLKVQPAELEDSGVYFCASSPEGLSTDTQYFGPGTRLTVL.

The genes are TRBV7-2 and TRBJ2-1; D not resolved. Trimming shortened V by 5 bases and J by 8 bases, and 13 bases separated the two germline ends. CDR3 length: 13 amino acids. Germline lookup yields CDR1 SGHTA and CDR2 FQGNSA. The CDR3 DNA is TGTGCCAGCAGCCCCATTTCACTGGATGAGCAGTTCTTC. Its protein product is CASSPISLDEQFF.

The gene calls are TRBV28 and TRBJ2-2; 7 nucleotides align to TRBD1. The trim removed 3 bases at V and 5 bases at J, leaving 6 bases unmatched. Germline V gene lookup returns CDR1 MDHEN and CDR2 SYDVKM. The CDR3 sequence is 15 residues long. This CDR3 is CASSFLTGITGELFF. The CDR3 DNA sequence: TGTGCCAGCAGTTTTCTGACAGGGATTACCGGGGAGCTGTTTTTT.

The V call is TRBV30, the J call TRBJ1-1; TRBD1 is a possible D gene (5 bases). CDR1 is GTSNPN and CDR2 is SVGIG in the germline V gene (reference sequence). V shed 4 bases and J shed 3 bases, with 18 bases lying between them. The CDR3 contains 15 residues. The CDR3 DNA follows: TGTGCCTGGATTCAGGGTGGATTATATTACACTGAAGCTTTCTTT. As protein: CAWIQGGLYYTEAFF. Filled out from reference TRBV30 and TRBJ1-1, the complete variable domain reads SQTIHQWPATLVQPVGSPLSLECTVEGTSNPNLYWYRQAAGRGLQLLFYSVGIGQISSEVPQNLSASRPQDRQFILSSKKLLLSDSGFYLCAWIQGGLYYTEAFFGQGTRLTVV.

The chain joins TRBV7-9 to TRBJ1-2; TRBD1 aligns across 7 bases. Germline assignment: CDR1 SEHNR and CDR2 FQNEAQ (reference sequence). V gave up 2 bases and J gave up 5 bases; unmatched junction bases: 11. The CDR3 is 16 residues long. For the CDR3, the DNA is TGTGCCAGCAGCTTATCAAGACAGGGCGATCAGTATGGCTACACCTTC. This sequence encodes CASSLSRQGDQYGYTF. Together with reference TRBV7-9 and TRBJ1-2, the CDR3 gives the full variable domain: DTGVSQNPRHKITKRGQNVTFRCDPISEHNRLYWYRQTLGQGPEFLTYFQNEAQLEKSRLLSDRFSAERPKGSFSTLEIQRTEQGDSAMYLCASSLSRQGDQYGYTFGSGTRLTVV.

This rearrangement joins TRBV18 to TRBJ1-5; a weak D match, TRBD1 (6 bases). The V gene lost 3 bases and the J gene lost 0 bases, with 15 bases spanning the gap. There are 17 residues in the CDR3. Germline CDR1 is KGHSH and CDR2 is LQKENI. This CDR3 is CASSPGQTLDSNQPQHF. For the CDR3, the DNA is TGTGCCAGCTCACCGGGACAAACTCTCGATAGCAATCAGCCCCAGCATTTT.

The chain combines TRBV6-5 with TRBJ2-7; D is ambiguous. This CDR3 comprises 13 residues. CDR1 MNHEY and CDR2 SVGAGI come from the germline V gene. Deletions cut 0 bases from V and 4 bases from J, with 7 bases between. In nucleotides, the CDR3 is TGTGCCAGCAGTTACTCCGACAAGTACGAGCAGTACTTC. It translates to CASSYSDKYEQYF.

The chain links TRBV7-9 to TRBJ2-7, with D perhaps being TRBD1 or TRBD2 (5 bases each). This CDR3 comprises 14 residues. Trimming took 0 bases from V and 4 from J, leaving 10 bases between them. Germline assignment: CDR1 SEHNR and CDR2 FQNEAQ (reference sequence). The CDR3 sequence: CASSLAPREYEQYF. For the CDR3, the DNA is TGTGCCAGCAGCTTAGCCCCCAGGGAGTACGAGCAGTACTTC.

The gene calls are TRBV6-5 and TRBJ2-3, with D possibly TRBD2 on 6 matching bases. The CDR3 is 14 residues long. The germline V gene encodes CDR1 MNHEY and CDR2 SVGAGI. The V end was cut by 0 bases, the J end by 4 bases, with 8 bases between. CDR3 DNA sequence: TGTGCCAGCAGTTACTCAGGGACTGCAGATACGCAGTATTTT. It is translated as CASSYSGTADTQYF.

The chain links TRBV7-2 to TRBJ2-7, with 8 bases matching TRBD1. This CDR3 comprises 15 residues. Per the germline V gene, CDR1 is SGHTA and CDR2 is FQGNSA. V was clipped by 4 bases and J by 2 bases; unmatched bases: 7. The CDR3 reads CASSYRDRLTYEQYF. The CDR3 DNA sequence: TGTGCCAGCAGCTATAGGGACAGGTTGACCTACGAGCAGTACTTC.